This T cell receptor (beta chain) was recorded in a study of cytomegalovirus exposure and HLA in healthy donors. In the study overall: The approximately 120 validation repertoires were reported in a later analysis to have been generated on the same platform as the roughly 680 first-cohort repertoires.

The count of this clone is one. The CDR3 runs 14 residues. Germline V gene lookup returns CDR1 SGHNT and CDR2 YYREEE (reference sequence). V trimming: 4 bases; J trimming: 7 bases; junction bases outside the gene matches: 7. Using immunoSEQ multiplex PCR, the repertoire was profiled, and TCRdb retains in-frame clones only, with some absent. The sample includes around 200,000 clones, roughly 88% of them seen just once. Sequences were obtained from PBMCs. This chain joins TRBV5-4 and TRBJ2-1; TRBD2 matches at 8 bases. The TCR comes from a woman younger than 30 in good health and CMV-seronegative. The CDR3 region has the DNA TGTGCCAGCAGCAACACGGGGGGGCAGAATGAGCAGTTCTTC. Translating gives CASSNTGGQNEQFF.